The clone carrying this T cell receptor beta chain has a count of ten or more. Its antigen is not identified. Amplification targeted TCR beta CDR3 regions from RNA transcripts. First-round RT-PCR of the TCR CDR3 relied on the HTBI primer set. Each CDR3 protein is one row after TCRdb ran MiXCR on the multiplex PCR reads. The sample records more than 150,000 distinct CDR3 sequences, around 15% being singletons. Germline CDR1 SNHLY, CDR2 FYNNEI. The CDR3 length is 16 residues. J lost 6 bases, V lost 5 bases, and 11 bases had no gene match. This sample was included in a study of T cells in Graves' hyperthyroidism and ophthalmopathy. Overall study findings and caveats: Patients with ophthalmopathy were separated from those with stable hyperthyroidism by a 13 V-J model. Model predictions of ophthalmopathy came a median approximately 6.8 months before onset.

The study excluded patients with uncontrolled infection, other autoimmune disease, pregnancy or lactation. Isolation of PBMCs was performed on around 10 ml fresh peripheral blood. The TCR originated in a woman in her 50s with Graves' hyperthyroidism. The specimen was blood. The chain recombines TRBV2 with TRBJ1-2; TRBD1 matches 11 bases. This chain's CDR3 is CASSKDRTGGSDGYTF. CDR3 nucleotide sequence: TGTGCCAGCAGTAAGGATCGGACAGGGGGCTCGGATGGCTACACCTTC.